This paragraph reports one T cell receptor beta chain. The antigen it recognizes is unknown. There are no base qualities to consult, and no much larger clone falls within one base. Genomic DNA was used as template for profiling of TCR beta VDJ combinations and CDR3 sequences. TCR repertoire sequencing was run on an Illumina HiSeq 2000. The published analysis was carried out like this. Repertoires were assessed using TRBV/TRBJ rearrangement plots, CDR3 size and DJ length profiles, and Simpson's diversity index. The most abundant DNA sequence in the deep sequencing data was taken as the immunodominant clone. CDR3 amino acid sequences were checked for sharing across subjects and were also compared against the VDJdb database and published repertoires. TCRdb applied fastp at Q25 and MiXCR to the public reads, then kept only in-frame beta chains. Rows with one shared CDR3 protein collapse into an entry with the most common genes and DNA. The V and J calls come from TCRdb's annotation, not from the publication. The sample table holds about 180,000 distinct CDR3 sequences, of which roughly 50% were seen once. The ten biggest clones cover over 10% of the sample.

V is clipped by 1 base and J by 4 bases, and the sequence between their germline boundaries is 8 bases long. CDR1 SGHRS and CDR2 YFSETQ were looked up in the germline V gene. From its cysteine to its phenylalanine, the CDR3 spans 13 amino acids. Only CDR3 DNA is held: 39 bases, read in frame from base 1. These data belong to a study of CD8+CD57+ T cells in acquired aplastic anemia listed by TCRdb under 2018. The study in broad terms: DNA extracted from sorted CD4+ and CD8+ cells had a mean of roughly 3.3 ug, with a range of about 0.19 to 27.4 ug. A CD8+CD57+ expansion meant a frequency higher than the mean frequency seen in healthy subjects.

Findings and caveats that apply to the study as a whole: Although roughly 30 CD8+ CDR3 sequences were shared by patients and controls, these sequences appeared highly expressed in patients and within the immunodominant clones of patients. No significant difference in CD8+ Simpson's diversity was found between patients and healthy controls (P=0.060).

Flow cytometry had shown CD8+CD57+ cell expansion in the patients selected for sequencing. Severe acquired aplastic anemia was diagnosed in all patients according to International Study of Aplastic Anemia and Agranulocytosis and Camitta criteria. At the time blood was sampled, none of the patients had received any therapy. In this study, sorted CD4+ and CD8+ T cells from the blood of healthy subjects and of severe aplastic anemia patients had their TCR repertoires deep-sequenced. Patients were enrolled in the USA under clinicaltrials.gov protocols 00001620, 01623167, 00001397, 00071045, 00081523 and 00961064. Ficoll-Paque density gradient centrifugation was used to isolate peripheral blood mononuclear cells. Before DNA was extracted, CD4+ and CD8+ T cells were sorted using either FACS or magnetic beads.

The rearranged segments are TRBV5-1 and TRBJ1-2; a confident D gene designation cannot be given. The receptor comes from a human donor with aplastic anemia. The source material was sorted CD4+, CD8+, or CD8+CD57+ T cells (not recorded which) from PBMCs. At the DNA level, the sequence is TGCGCCAGCAGCTTGATGCCGTCCTATGGCTACACCTTC. Its coded protein is CASSLMPSYGYTF.